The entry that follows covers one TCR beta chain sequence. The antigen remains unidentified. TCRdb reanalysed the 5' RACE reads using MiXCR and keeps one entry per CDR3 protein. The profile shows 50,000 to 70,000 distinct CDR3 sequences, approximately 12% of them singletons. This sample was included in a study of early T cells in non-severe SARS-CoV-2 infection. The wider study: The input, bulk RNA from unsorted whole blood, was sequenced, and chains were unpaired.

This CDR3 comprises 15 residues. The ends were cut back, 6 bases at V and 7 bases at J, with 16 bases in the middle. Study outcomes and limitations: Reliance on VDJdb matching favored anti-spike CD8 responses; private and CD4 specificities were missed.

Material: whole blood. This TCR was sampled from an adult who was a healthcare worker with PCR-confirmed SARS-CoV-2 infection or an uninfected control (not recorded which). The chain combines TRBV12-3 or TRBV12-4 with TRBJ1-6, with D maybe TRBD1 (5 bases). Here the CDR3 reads CASRYDSYRNSPLHF. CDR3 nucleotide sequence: TGTGCCAGCAGGTACGACAGTTATAGAAATTCACCCCTCCACTTT.